The 30 T cell receptor beta chains below were found in one sample sequenced in a study of T cells in Graves' hyperthyroidism and ophthalmopathy. RNA transcripts served as the template for amplifying TCR beta CDR3 regions. The study used the HTBI primer set for a first-round RT-PCR of the TCR CDR3. MiXCR, run by TCRdb on the multiplex PCR reads, gives a single entry per CDR3 protein. Of hundreds of thousands of distinct CDR3 sequences in the sample, 14% are singletons; the top ten hold 10%. The sample consisted of blood. These receptor sequences come from a woman under 30 with Graves' hyperthyroidism.

A word on this clonotype: This could be a read error, since a much larger clone is one nucleotide away. J is TRBJ1-1 and V is TRBV12-3 or TRBV12-4; D ambiguous. The CDR3 is 14 amino acids. The CDR3 is CAGSPAGGTTEAFF. CDR3 nucleotides: TGTGCCGGCAGCCCCGCGGGTGGAACCACTGAAGCTTTCTTT.

This clonotype appeared many times. The chain recombines TRBV20-1 with TRBJ2-1; 7 positions match TRBD2. The germline gives CDR1 DFQATT, CDR2 SNEGSKA (reference sequence). The CDR3 contains 15 residues. V lost 0 bases to trimming and J lost 9 bases; unmatched junction nucleotides: 11. The CDR3 loop is CSARDWGLPASEQFF. CDR3 DNA: TGCAGTGCTAGAGATTGGGGACTACCAGCGAGTGAGCAGTTCTTC.

Ten or more counts support this clonotype. Here the CDR3 DNA reads TGTGCCACCAGCAGAAAGGACAGGAACTATGGCTACACCTTC. Translated: CATSRKDRNYGYTF. This rearrangement joins TRBV15 to TRBJ1-2, with 7 bases identical to TRBD1. This CDR3 has 14 residues. Unmatched junction bases numbered 2, after V lost 2 bases and J lost 2 bases. Germline loops: CDR1 LNHNV, CDR2 YYDKDF (reference sequence).

The chain links TRBV12-3 or TRBV12-4 to TRBJ2-7, with no clear D. This CDR3 has 13 residues. V lost 5 bases and J lost 3, with 11 bases in between. CDR3 coding DNA: TGTGCCAGCAGTGACGCCGGATTCTACGAGCAGTACTTC. Translated: CASSDAGFYEQYF.

The table lists this clonotype with a few counts. The V call is TRBV25-1, the J call TRBJ2-5; 8 bases map to TRBD2. This CDR3 is built from 15 residues. Germline V CDR1 and CDR2: MGHDK, SYGVNS. The junction had 5 bases not matched to a gene; V was cut back by 0 bases and J by 5 bases. The CDR3 loop is CASSEYKTSAETQYF. The CDR3 DNA reads as TGTGCCAGCAGTGAATATAAGACTAGCGCGGAGACCCAGTACTTC.

The chain combines TRBV27 with TRBJ2-1; 12 positions agree with TRBD2. In germline, CDR1 is MNHEY, CDR2 SMNVEV (reference sequence). The CDR3 contains 16 residues. V shed 3 bases, J shed 8 bases, and the junction held 8 bases outside the gene matches. CDR3 region: CASSLRLAGAPYEQFF. CDR3 nucleotides: TGTGCCAGCAGTTTGCGACTAGCGGGAGCCCCTTATGAGCAGTTCTTC.

This clonotype came up a few times. V and J are TRBV5-1 and TRBJ2-3; D is unclear. CDR3 length: 15 residues. V lost 4 bases and J 3 bases, leaving 15 bases between the germline ends. Germline V lookup: CDR1 SGHRS, CDR2 YFSETQ. The CDR3 is CASSPRRRPTDTQYF. The CDR3 DNA follows: TGCGCCAGCAGCCCCCGCAGGCGTCCGACAGATACGCAGTATTTT.

V usage is TRBV20-1 and J usage is TRBJ2-5, with 7 bases identical to TRBD1. Germline values: CDR1 DFQATT, CDR2 SNEGSKA (reference sequence). The ends lost 6 bases at V and 7 bases at J; junction bases unmatched: 11. CDR3 length: 13 amino acids. CDR3 protein: CSAVGQPAWTQYF. CDR3 coding DNA: TGCAGTGCCGTGGGACAGCCCGCGTGGACCCAGTACTTC.

In the case of this clonotype: One end of the junction is discordant with germline, which a read error may explain. The chain joins TRBV5-4 to TRBJ1-2; 10 bases agree with TRBD1. Germline CDR1 reads SGHNT; CDR2 reads YYREEE (reference sequence). This CDR3 is 16 amino acids long. The CDR3, as DNA: TGTGCCAGCAGATTGGGACAGGGGATCCCTAACTATGGCTACACCTTC. Residues: CASRLGQGIPNYGYTF.

This clonotype was recorded at least ten times. The chain employs TRBV9 and TRBJ2-7, with TRBD1 as a possible D gene (6 bases). Germline lookup yields CDR1 SGDLS and CDR2 YYNGEE. V shed 0 bases and J shed 6 bases, with 13 bases lying between them. The length of the CDR3 is 14 residues. CDR3 loop: CASSVVDRPSEQYF. The CDR3 DNA reads as TGTGCCAGCAGCGTAGTGGACAGACCCTCCGAGCAGTACTTC.

DNA for the CDR3: TGTGCCAGCAGCCATCCGACTAGCGGGAGAAGTGAATACGAGCAGTACTTC. This encodes CASSHPTSGRSEYEQYF. V is TRBV7-2 and J is TRBJ2-7, with 12 bases aligning to TRBD2. Looked up from germline, CDR1 is SGHTA and CDR2 is FQGNSA. V shed 5 bases and J 4 bases; nucleotides not matched to a gene: 12. This CDR3 contains 17 residues.

J is TRBJ2-7 and V is TRBV18; D might be TRBD1 (5 bases). Trimming removed 6 bases from V and 5 bases from J, with 17 bases in between. Germline CDR1 KGHSH, CDR2 LQKENI. The length of the CDR3 is 14 residues. The CDR3 is CASSKISQANEQYF. In DNA form, the CDR3 reads TGTGCCAGCTCGAAAATTTCACAGGCTAACGAGCAGTACTTC.

With respect to this clonotype: Mismatch with germline at one junction end may stem from a read error. The V and J genes are TRBV29-1 and TRBJ1-2; D gene unclear. Germline loops: CDR1 SQVTM, CDR2 ANQGSEA. This CDR3 contains 13 residues. The CDR3 loop is CSVRTASNSGYTF. The CDR3 bases are TGCAGCGTCAGGACGGCCTCTAACTCTGGCTACACCTTC.

This clonotype was counted only a few times. V gene TRBV5-1 combines with J gene TRBJ2-1, with D possibly matching TRBD2 (5 bases). V was shortened by 6 bases and J by 3 bases, with 13 bases between the two germline ends. The CDR3 sequence is 14 residues long. The V gene's germline CDR1 is SGHRS and CDR2 YFSETQ. Here the CDR3 DNA reads TGCGCCAGCACCCCGGAGGCTAACTACAATGAGCAGTTCTTC. This encodes CASTPEANYNEQFF.

This chain uses TRBV20-1 with TRBJ2-7, with 10 bases lining up with TRBD1. The CDR3 has 13 residues. In germline, CDR1 is DFQATT, CDR2 SNEGSKA (reference sequence). V dropped 6 bases and J dropped 3; count of bases not matched to a gene: 5. CDR3 bases: TGCAGTGCAACGGGACAGGGGAACTACGAGCAGTACTTC. Its translation is CSATGQGNYEQYF.

This clonotype has ten or more counts. The chain is built from TRBV30 and TRBJ2-2; no definite D call. Trimming shortened V by 7 bases and J by 8 bases, and 11 bases separated the two germline ends. The CDR3 is made up of 11 amino acids. CDR1 and CDR2 from the germline V gene are GTSNPN and SVGIG (reference sequence). In DNA form, the CDR3 reads TGTGCCTCCCCCTTTTCTGGGGAGCTGTTTTTT. Its translation is CASPFSGELFF.

The table lists this clonotype with a few counts. This chain links TRBV10-3 with TRBJ2-7, with D hard to call. The V and J ends lost 0 bases and 6 bases respectively, with 6 bases between them. Germline CDR1 and CDR2: ENHRY and SYGVKD. The CDR3 consists of 12 residues. This CDR3 reads CAISESGSEQYF. CDR3 in DNA: TGTGCCATCAGTGAGTCAGGAAGCGAGCAGTACTTC.

V and J are TRBV20-1 and TRBJ2-5; 7 nucleotides line up with TRBD2. This CDR3 contains 17 residues. V was pared by 0 bases and J by 4 bases, with 14 bases of the junction left unmatched. CDR1 and CDR2 from the germline V gene are DFQATT and SNEGSKA (reference sequence). This CDR3 is CSAREPFLAVRRETQYF. The CDR3 DNA is TGCAGTGCTAGAGAACCCTTTCTAGCGGTCAGGAGAGAGACCCAGTACTTC.

The gene calls are TRBV6-5 and TRBJ2-7; D call uncertain. The CDR3 spans 15 residues. Germline values: CDR1 MNHEY, CDR2 SVGAGI. The V end was cut by 4 bases, the J end by 1 base, with 14 bases between. CDR3 bases: TGTGCCAGCAGTTCTGTGGACCGAGTATCCTACGAGCAGTACTTC. This codes for CASSSVDRVSYEQYF.

Many counts were recorded for this clonotype. V usage is TRBV20-1 and J usage is TRBJ1-1; D not certain. V lost 5 bases and J lost 0, with 13 bases in between. Germline-derived CDR1 and CDR2 are DFQATT and SNEGSKA (reference sequence). The CDR3 runs to 14 residues. The CDR3 region has the DNA TGCAGTGCTCTAGTGGGCCTGGTGAACACTGAAGCTTTCTTT. The encoded protein is CSALVGLVNTEAFF.

This clonotype was seen ten or more times. This sequence joins TRBV29-1 and TRBJ2-2; the D is unclear. V shed 6 bases and J shed 0 bases, with 20 bases lying between them. The CDR3 contains 17 residues. Germline V gene lookup returns CDR1 SQVTM and CDR2 ANQGSEA. The CDR3 reads CSVIPHDYPTNTGELFF. CDR3 nucleotide sequence: TGCAGCGTCATCCCCCACGATTACCCAACGAACACCGGGGAGCTGTTTTTT.

This chain connects TRBV6-7 to TRBJ2-7; D possibly corresponds to TRBD1 (7 bases). TRBV6-7 is noted as an ORF with a role that remains uncertain. V gave up 2 bases and J gave up 3 bases, with 17 bases separating them. This CDR3 contains 16 residues. The chain's CDR3 is CASSYRAEGADYEQYF. As DNA, the CDR3 is TGTGCCAGCAGTTACCGAGCGGAGGGGGCGGACTACGAGCAGTACTTC.

This clonotype was observed many times. The gene calls are TRBV12-3 or TRBV12-4 and TRBJ2-1; D may correspond to TRBD1 or TRBD2 (5 bases each). V was trimmed by 0 bases and J by 9 bases, leaving 15 bases between them. The CDR3 consists of 15 residues. In nucleotides, the CDR3 is TGTGCCAGCAGTTTAGCGGGAGTAAGGGGTGGTGAGCAGTTCTTC. Its translation: CASSLAGVRGGEQFF.

The V gene is TRBV5-6, the J gene TRBJ2-3; 10 nucleotides match TRBD2. The CDR3 runs 17 residues. Germline CDR1 reads SGHDT; CDR2 reads YYEEEE. Trimming at V came to 0 bases and at J to 7 bases, leaving 11 bases not matched to a gene. This chain's CDR3 is CASSLDSSGRYRNTQYF. In DNA form, the CDR3 reads TGTGCCAGCAGCTTGGATAGTAGCGGGAGGTATCGGAATACGCAGTATTTT.

The chain recombines TRBV27 with TRBJ2-7; TRBD2 matches 7 bases. With 3 bases clipped from V and 0 bases from J, the junction kept 2 bases outside the gene matches. Germline V gene sequence: CDR1 MNHEY, CDR2 SMNVEV (reference sequence). The length of the CDR3 is 14 residues. The CDR3 DNA reads as TGTGCCAGCAGTTTCCGGGAGGCCTCCTACGAGCAGTACTTC. Its protein product is CASSFREASYEQYF.

This clonotype was seen many times. The chain joins TRBV2 to TRBJ2-3, with D possibly being TRBD2 (5 bases). The V gene's germline CDR1 is SNHLY and CDR2 FYNNEI. Trimming left V 6 bases short and J 1 base short, with 14 bases between. The CDR3 extends over 15 amino acids. CDR3 region: CASRFQAVRTDTQYF. For the CDR3, the DNA is TGTGCCAGCAGATTTCAAGCGGTCCGCACAGATACGCAGTATTTT.

V is TRBV7-8 and J is TRBJ1-3; TRBD1 matches at 7 bases. Per the germline V gene, CDR1 is SGHVS and CDR2 is FQNEAQ. The length of the CDR3 is 13 residues. J lost 8 bases, V lost 5 bases, and 6 bases had no gene match. The CDR3 spells CASSPPGGYTIYF. The CDR3, as DNA: TGTGCCAGCAGCCCCCCAGGGGGATACACCATATATTTT.

The chain couples TRBV19 to TRBJ2-7; the match to TRBD2 covers 8 bases. V lost 6 bases to trimming and J lost 6 bases; unmatched junction nucleotides: 13. The CDR3 is made up of 15 amino acids. CDR1 is LNHDA, CDR2 SQIVND, per germline (reference sequence). CDR3 residues: CASRTLSGGPSEQYF. The CDR3 bases are TGTGCCAGTAGAACCTTGTCGGGAGGGCCCTCCGAGCAGTACTTC. Looking up the rest from reference TRBV19 and TRBJ2-7 gives the full variable domain: DGGITQSPKYLFRKEGQNVTLSCEQNLNHDAMYWYRQDPGQGLRLIYYSQIVNDFQKGDIAEGYSVSREKKESFPLTVTSAQKNPTAFYLCASRTLSGGPSEQYFGPGTRLTVT.

The V gene is TRBV7-8, the J gene TRBJ2-1; D is unclear. Germline V gives CDR1 SGHVS, CDR2 FQNEAQ. The CDR3 consists of 13 residues. Trimming pared 4 bases from V and 6 bases from J, leaving 10 bases between. The CDR3 region has the DNA TGTGCCAGCAGCTCCCCGGGCCGCAATGAGCAGTTCTTC. Translation: CASSSPGRNEQFF.

Only a few counts were recorded for this clonotype. The V gene is TRBV15, the J gene TRBJ2-4; D is perhaps TRBD1 (5 bases). CDR3 length: 13 residues. V gave up 9 bases and J gave up 7 bases, with 16 bases separating them. Germline V lookup: CDR1 LNHNV, CDR2 YYDKDF (reference sequence). CDR3: CATRNSAGNIQYF. CDR3 nucleotide sequence: TGTGCCACTAGGAATTCCGCAGGGAACATTCAGTACTTC.